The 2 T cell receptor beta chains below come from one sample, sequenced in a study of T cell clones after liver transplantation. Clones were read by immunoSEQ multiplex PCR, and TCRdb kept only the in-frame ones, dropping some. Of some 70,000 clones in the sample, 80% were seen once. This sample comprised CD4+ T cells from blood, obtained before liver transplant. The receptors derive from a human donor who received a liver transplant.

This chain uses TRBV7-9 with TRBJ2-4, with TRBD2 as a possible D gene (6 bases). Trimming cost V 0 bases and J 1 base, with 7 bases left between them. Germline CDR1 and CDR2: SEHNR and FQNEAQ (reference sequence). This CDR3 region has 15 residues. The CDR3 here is CASSLAGGAKNIQYF. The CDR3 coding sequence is TGTGCCAGCAGCTTAGCGGGGGGTGCCAAAAACATTCAGTACTTC.

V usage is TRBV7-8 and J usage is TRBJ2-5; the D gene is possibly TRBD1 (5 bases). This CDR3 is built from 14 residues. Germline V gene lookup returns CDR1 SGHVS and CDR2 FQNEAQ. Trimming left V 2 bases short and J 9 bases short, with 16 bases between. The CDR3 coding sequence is TGTGCCAGCAGCTTACCGACAGCCGGTGTGGCCCAGTACTTC. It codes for CASSLPTAGVAQYF.